This TCR beta chain was recorded in a study of PD-1 blockade in mismatch repair-deficient tumors (dated by TCRdb to the late 2010s). For context, the study as a whole: Between late 2013 and 2016, the trial enrolled 85 to 100 consecutive patients with approximately 11 mismatch repair-deficient cancer types, every one of whom had been previously treated and was progressing. Deep sequencing of TCR CDR3 regions was used to track tumor-associated T cell clones in peripheral blood of patients responding to PD-1 blockade.

Library prep was done by the immunoSEQ multiplex PCR assay. The paper's data handling went like this. A clone was classified as neoantigen-specific if the clone expanded significantly in response to the relevant peptide and did not expand significantly in response to any other peptide tested. TCRdb's version of the immuneACCESS table is confined to in-frame rearrangements and falls short of the full clone set. An unresolved V gene accounts for under half of the shortfall where checked; the remainder is of unknown origin. Clone size and V and J calls were adopted from that table, with D and trimming inferred from the DNA. This sample holds about 13,000 clones; 80% to 90% were observed only once. The ten top clones hold approximately 20% of the sample. In regard to this clone: Its antigen specificity is not known. Qualities for individual bases were not recorded, and no much larger clone is one base off.

The intended sense of this specimen's time point label: approximately ten-day in vitro stimulation with candidate neoantigen peptide 4. For every enrolled patient, mismatch repair deficiency was confirmed by either polymerase chain reaction or immunohistochemistry. TCR sequencing was performed for a few patients who responded to pembrolizumab therapy. Each of roughly 7 ELISpot-reactive candidate neoantigen peptides was used in a 10-day in vitro stimulation prior to TCR sequencing. A control culture lacking peptide was run in an identical manner and was used as the baseline for calculation of clone fold changes. The phase II trial prospectively evaluated PD-1 blockade with pembrolizumab in advanced mismatch repair-deficient cancers, independent of tissue of origin. Here is what the overall study found, with its caveats: Clones residing in the tumor, which were often undetectable in blood before treatment, expanded quickly after pembrolizumab and then contracted, generally before radiologic responses. Of about seven peptides, a few triggered clonal expansion, producing 110 to 150 unique blood TCRs, of which about seven were also present in tumor, and every positive peptide came from a frameshift mutation.

Sequences were derived from cells cultured in vitro, sampled from a patient treated with pembrolizumab. This TCR was recovered from an adult with mismatch repair-deficient cancer.

The DNA reads as follows: TGTGCCAGCAGCGTAGAGGGGGCTAGCTCAGATACGCAGTATTTT. Its protein product is CASSVEGASSDTQYF. Here the chain combines TRBV9 and TRBJ2-3; 7 central nucleotides agree with TRBD1. The germline V gene supplies CDR1 SGDLS and CDR2 YYNGEE. After removal of 0 bases from V and 4 bases from J, the junction retains 5 bases not matched to a gene. Reading from cysteine to phenylalanine, the CDR3 counts 15 amino acids. Only the CDR3 DNA stays, 45 bases, in frame from base 1.